In its sample, the clone carrying this T cell receptor beta chain was seen a few times. The sample originates from a study of blood T cell repertoires in COVID-19. The wider study: Collection of acute and convalescent COVID-19 samples took place in the United States, Italy and Spain.

The repertoire was sequenced with immunoSEQ multiplex PCR; TCRdb's copy has only in-frame clones and lacks some. Altogether roughly 130,000 clones are present, under 90% being singletons, with the ten largest covering over 9%. This CDR3 is built from 20 residues. The V gene lost 5 bases and the J gene lost 0 bases, with 23 bases spanning the gap. Per germline, CDR1 PRHDT and CDR2 FYEKMQ (reference sequence). Sequenced input: peripheral blood. The chain joins TRBV13 to TRBJ1-6, with a possible D match to TRBD1 (6 bases). The TCR was taken from a woman in her sixties or seventies with acute or convalescent COVID-19. CDR3 nucleotide sequence: TGTGCCAGCAGCCCCCCCACGACAGGCAGAGGGCCCTCCTATAATTCACCCCTCCACTTT. The encoded protein is CASSPPTTGRGPSYNSPLHF.